This T cell receptor beta chain was identified during a study of cytotoxic CD8 clonotypes in ibrutinib-treated CLL. Study-level information: Mean productive templates were almost 260,000; mean productive rearrangements were approximately 94,000. Study-wide points: Rising at ibrutinib response, clonality subsequently fell back toward baseline at progression. Once treatment began, public clonotypes, which were uncommon, contracted or stayed stable. Starting clonality was above that of age-matched healthy donors and tracked circulating CD8+ T-cell counts.

Per the germline V gene, CDR1 is SGHRS and CDR2 is YFSETQ. V dropped 1 base and J dropped 6; count of bases not matched to a gene: 9. The CDR3 is 15 residues long. Comment on this clone: Its specificity is unknown.

TCRdb keeps only in-frame clones here, not all; method: immunoSEQ multiplex PCR. The sample includes approximately 320,000 clones, around 66% of them seen just once. This clonotype originated in a human donor with chronic lymphocytic leukemia. Source: PBMCs, taken after 36 months of ibrutinib treatment. The V call is TRBV5-1, the J call TRBJ1-2; 7 bases fit TRBD1. For the CDR3, the DNA is TGCGCCAGCAGCTTGAGCAACAGGGGAGGAGATGGCTACACCTTC. Its protein is CASSLSNRGGDGYTF.